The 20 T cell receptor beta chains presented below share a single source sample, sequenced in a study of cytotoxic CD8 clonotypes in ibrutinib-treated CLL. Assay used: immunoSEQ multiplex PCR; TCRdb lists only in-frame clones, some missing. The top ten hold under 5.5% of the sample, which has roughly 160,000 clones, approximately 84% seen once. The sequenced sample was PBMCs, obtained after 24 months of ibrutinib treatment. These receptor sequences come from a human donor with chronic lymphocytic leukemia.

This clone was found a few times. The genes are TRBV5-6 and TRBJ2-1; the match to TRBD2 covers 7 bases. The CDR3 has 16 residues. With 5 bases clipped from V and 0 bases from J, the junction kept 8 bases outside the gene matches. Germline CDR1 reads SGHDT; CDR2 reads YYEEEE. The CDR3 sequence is CASSRELASSYNEQFF. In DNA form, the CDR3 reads TGTGCCAGCAGTCGAGAACTAGCGAGCTCCTACAATGAGCAGTTCTTC.

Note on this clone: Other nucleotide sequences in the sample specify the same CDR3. The CDR3 nucleotides read TGCGCCAGCAGCTTATGGGGTGGCAATCAGCCCCAGCATTTT. Its translation is CASSLWGGNQPQHF. This sequence joins TRBV5-1 and TRBJ1-5, with no clear D. Germline V gene lookup returns CDR1 SGHRS and CDR2 YFSETQ. The CDR3 contains 14 residues. The V end lost 2 bases, the J end lost 2 bases, and 8 bases lay between the germline ends.

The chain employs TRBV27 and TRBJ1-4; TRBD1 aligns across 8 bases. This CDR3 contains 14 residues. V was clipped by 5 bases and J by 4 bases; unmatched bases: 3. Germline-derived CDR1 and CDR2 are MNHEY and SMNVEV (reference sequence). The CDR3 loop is CASSPGQGNEKLFF. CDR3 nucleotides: TGTGCCAGCAGTCCCGGACAGGGTAATGAAAAACTGTTTTTT.

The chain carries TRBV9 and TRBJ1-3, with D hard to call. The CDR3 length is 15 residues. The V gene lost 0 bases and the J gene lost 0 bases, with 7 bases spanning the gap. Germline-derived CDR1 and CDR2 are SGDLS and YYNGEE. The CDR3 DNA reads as TGTGCCAGCAGCGTAGACAGCTACTCTGGAAACACCATATATTTT. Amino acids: CASSVDSYSGNTIYF.

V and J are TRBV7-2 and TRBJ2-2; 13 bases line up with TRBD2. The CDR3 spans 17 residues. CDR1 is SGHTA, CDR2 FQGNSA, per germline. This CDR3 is CGAGTSGARGGTGELFF. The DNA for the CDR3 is TGTGGGGCCGGGACTAGCGGGGCCCGAGGTGGCACCGGGGAGCTGTTTTTT. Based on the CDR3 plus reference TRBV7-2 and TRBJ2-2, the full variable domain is GAGVSQSPSNKVTEKGKDVELRCDPISGHTALYWYRQSLGQGLEFLIYFQGNSAPDKSGLPSDRFSAERTGGSVSTLTIQRTQQEDSAVYLCGAGTSGARGGTGELFFGEGSRLTVL.

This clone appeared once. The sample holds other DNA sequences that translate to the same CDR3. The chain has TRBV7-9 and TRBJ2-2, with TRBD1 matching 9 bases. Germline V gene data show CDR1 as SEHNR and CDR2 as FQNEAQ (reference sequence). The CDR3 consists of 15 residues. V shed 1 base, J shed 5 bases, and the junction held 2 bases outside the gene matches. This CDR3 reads CASSLGDRATGELFF. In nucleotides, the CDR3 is TGTGCCAGCAGCTTAGGGGACAGGGCTACCGGGGAGCTGTTTTTT.

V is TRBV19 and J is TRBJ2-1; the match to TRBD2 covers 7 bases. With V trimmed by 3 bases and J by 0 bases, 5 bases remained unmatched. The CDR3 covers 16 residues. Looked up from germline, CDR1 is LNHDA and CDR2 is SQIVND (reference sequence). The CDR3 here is CASSMWLAASYNEQFF. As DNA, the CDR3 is TGTGCCAGTAGTATGTGGCTAGCGGCCTCCTACAATGAGCAGTTCTTC.

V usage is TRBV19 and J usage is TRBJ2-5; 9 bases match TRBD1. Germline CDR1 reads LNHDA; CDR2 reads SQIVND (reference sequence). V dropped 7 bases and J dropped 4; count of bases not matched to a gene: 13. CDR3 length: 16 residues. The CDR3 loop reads CASMRAGQGRGETQYF. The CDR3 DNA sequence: TGTGCCAGTATGAGGGCGGGACAGGGCAGGGGAGAGACCCAGTACTTC.

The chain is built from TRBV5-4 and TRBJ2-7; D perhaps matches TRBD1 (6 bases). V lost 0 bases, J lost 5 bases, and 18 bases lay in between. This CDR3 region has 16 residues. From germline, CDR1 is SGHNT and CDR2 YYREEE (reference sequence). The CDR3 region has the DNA TGTGCCAGCAGCTTGGGTTGGACAGCTAGGTTTGACGAGCAGTACTTC. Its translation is CASSLGWTARFDEQYF.

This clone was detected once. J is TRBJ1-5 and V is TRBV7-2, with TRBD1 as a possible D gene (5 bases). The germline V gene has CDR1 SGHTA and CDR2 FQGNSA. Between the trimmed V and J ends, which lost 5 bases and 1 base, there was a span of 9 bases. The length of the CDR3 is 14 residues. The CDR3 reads CASSKGTSNQPQHF. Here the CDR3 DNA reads TGTGCCAGCAGCAAGGGGACCAGCAATCAGCCCCAGCATTTT.

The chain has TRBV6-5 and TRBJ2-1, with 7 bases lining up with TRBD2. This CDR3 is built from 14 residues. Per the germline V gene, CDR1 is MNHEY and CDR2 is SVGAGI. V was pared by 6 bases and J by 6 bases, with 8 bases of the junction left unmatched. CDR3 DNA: TGTGCCAGCAGCCTTTCGGGAGGCGGCAATGAGCAGTTCTTC. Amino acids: CASSLSGGGNEQFF.

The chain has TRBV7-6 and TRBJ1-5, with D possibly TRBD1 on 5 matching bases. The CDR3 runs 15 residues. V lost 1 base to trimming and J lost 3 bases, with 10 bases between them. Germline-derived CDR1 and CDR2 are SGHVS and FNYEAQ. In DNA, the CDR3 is TGTGCCAGCAGCTTAGGGGGGGAAATCAATCAGCCCCAGCATTTT. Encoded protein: CASSLGGEINQPQHF.

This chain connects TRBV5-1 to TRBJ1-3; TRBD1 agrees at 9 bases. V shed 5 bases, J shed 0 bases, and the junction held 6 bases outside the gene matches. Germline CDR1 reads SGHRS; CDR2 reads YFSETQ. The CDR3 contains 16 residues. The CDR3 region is CASSLTGQGSGNTIYF. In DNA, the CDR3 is TGCGCCAGCAGTCTTACGGGACAGGGCTCTGGAAACACCATATATTTT.

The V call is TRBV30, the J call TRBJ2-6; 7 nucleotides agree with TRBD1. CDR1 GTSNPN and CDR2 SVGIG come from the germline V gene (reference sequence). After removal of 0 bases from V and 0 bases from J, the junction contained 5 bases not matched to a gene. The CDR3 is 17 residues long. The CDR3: CAWSVDRVSSGANVLTF. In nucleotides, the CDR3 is TGTGCCTGGAGTGTCGACAGGGTGAGCTCTGGGGCCAACGTCCTGACTTTC.

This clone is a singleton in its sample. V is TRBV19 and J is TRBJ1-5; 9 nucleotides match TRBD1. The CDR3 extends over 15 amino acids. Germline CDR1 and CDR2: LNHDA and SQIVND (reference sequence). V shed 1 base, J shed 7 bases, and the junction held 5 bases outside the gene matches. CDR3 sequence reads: CASSIGTGGSQPQHF. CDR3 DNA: TGTGCCAGTAGTATAGGTACAGGGGGCTCCCAGCCCCAGCATTTT.

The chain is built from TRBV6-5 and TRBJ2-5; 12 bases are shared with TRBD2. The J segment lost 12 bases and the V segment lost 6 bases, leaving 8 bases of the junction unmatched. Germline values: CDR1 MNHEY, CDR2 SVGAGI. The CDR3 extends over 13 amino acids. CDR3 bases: TGTGCCAGCAGCGCCCTAGCGGGGGGGCTTAAGTACTTC. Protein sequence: CASSALAGGLKYF.

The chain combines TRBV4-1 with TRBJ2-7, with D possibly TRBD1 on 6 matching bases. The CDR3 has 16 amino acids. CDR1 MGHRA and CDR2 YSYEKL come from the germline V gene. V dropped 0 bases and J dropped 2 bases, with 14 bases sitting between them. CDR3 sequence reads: CASSQEAQDRPYEQYF. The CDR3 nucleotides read TGCGCCAGCAGCCAAGAAGCTCAGGACAGACCCTACGAGCAGTACTTC.

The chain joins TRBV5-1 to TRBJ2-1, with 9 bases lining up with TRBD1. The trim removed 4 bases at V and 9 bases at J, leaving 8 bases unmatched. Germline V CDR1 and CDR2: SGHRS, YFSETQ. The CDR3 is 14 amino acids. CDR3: CASSGETGGGEQFF. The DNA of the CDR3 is TGCGCCAGCAGCGGAGAGACAGGGGGAGGTGAGCAGTTCTTC.

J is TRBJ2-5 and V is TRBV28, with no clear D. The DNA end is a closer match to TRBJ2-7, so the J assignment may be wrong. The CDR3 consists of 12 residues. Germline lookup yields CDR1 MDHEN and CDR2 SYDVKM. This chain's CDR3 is CASSFQRYEQYF. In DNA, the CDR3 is TGTGCCAGCAGTTTCCAGCGTTACGAGCAGTACTTC.

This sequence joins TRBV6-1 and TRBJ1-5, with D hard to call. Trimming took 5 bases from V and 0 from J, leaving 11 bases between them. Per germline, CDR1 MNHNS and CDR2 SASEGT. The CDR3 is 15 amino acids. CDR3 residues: CASSTRDTSNQPQHF. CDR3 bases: TGTGCCAGCAGTACCCGGGATACTAGCAATCAGCCCCAGCATTTT.